Listed here are 8 T cell receptor beta chains from one sample, sequenced in a study of T-cell memory formation after mild COVID-19. TCRdb analysed the 5' RACE reads with MiXCR anew, one entry per CDR3 protein. Of fewer than 650,000 distinct CDR3 sequences listed, about 20% are singletons. Sequencing was carried out using PBMCs or a T cell subset sorted from them (not recorded which). The receptors shown here come from an adult woman who had mild COVID-19 (a few samples of this study predate the infection). Cell type and time point are not known.

The chain couples TRBV3-1 to TRBJ2-7; D not resolved. V was shortened by 1 base and J by 0 bases, with 10 bases between the two germline ends. The V gene's germline CDR1 is LGHDT and CDR2 YNNKEL (reference sequence). The CDR3 contains 15 residues. CDR3 in amino acids: CASSQGNPLSYEQYF. In DNA, the CDR3 is TGTGCCAGCAGCCAAGGGAACCCTCTCTCCTACGAGCAGTACTTC.

This clonotype was detected a few times. The CDR3: CATSPSGSPGELFF. Written as DNA, the CDR3 is TGTGCCACCAGTCCTAGCGGGAGCCCTGGGGAGCTGTTTTTT. V is TRBV24-1 and J is TRBJ2-2; 10 bases are a match to TRBD2. Germline V gene lookup returns CDR1 KGHDR and CDR2 SFDVKD. The CDR3 is 14 residues long. V gave up 6 bases and J gave up 8 bases; unmatched junction bases: 5.

The genes are TRBV7-2 and TRBJ2-7; D may be TRBD2 (5 bases). CDR3 size: 14 residues. The V and J ends lost 5 bases and 2 bases respectively, with 13 bases between them. Germline values: CDR1 SGHTA, CDR2 FQGNSA. The CDR3 is CASSPSGSPYEQYF. The CDR3 region has the DNA TGTGCCAGCAGCCCATCGGGATCCCCCTACGAGCAGTACTTC.

This chain joins TRBV9 and TRBJ2-3, with 13 bases identical to TRBD2. The germline gives CDR1 SGDLS, CDR2 YYNGEE. The ends lost 3 bases at V and 3 bases at J; junction bases unmatched: 10. CDR3 length: 18 residues. The CDR3 DNA follows: TGTGCCAGCAGCGCCGCGCTGACTAGCGGGAGGTCTACAGATACGCAGTATTTT. It specifies CASSAALTSGRSTDTQYF.

The CDR3 region has the DNA TGCGCCAGCAGCCAAGTCATACCCACTGAAGCTTTCTTT. Translation: CASSQVIPTEAFF. This chain links TRBV4-1 with TRBJ1-1; D is undetermined. This CDR3 is built from 13 residues. Germline V lookup: CDR1 MGHRA, CDR2 YSYEKL. Trimming took 1 base from V and 4 from J, leaving 7 bases between them.

The chain combines TRBV7-9 with TRBJ1-2; D gene uncertain. V gave up 5 bases and J gave up 8 bases, with 21 bases separating them. Looked up from germline, CDR1 is SEHNR and CDR2 is FQNEAQ (reference sequence). CDR3 size: 15 residues. The CDR3 coding sequence is TGTGCCAGCAGCCCGGCCCCACTTATTTTGGGAGGCTACACCTTC. Protein sequence: CASSPAPLILGGYTF.

The table lists this clonotype with a few counts. The rearrangement links TRBV29-1 to TRBJ1-1; D is unresolved. The CDR3 totals 10 residues. Germline CDR1 and CDR2: SQVTM and ANQGSEA. Here the CDR3 reads CGIQNTEAFF. CDR3 bases: TGCGGAATCCAAAACACTGAAGCTTTCTTT.

This clonotype has just a few counts. V usage is TRBV18 and J usage is TRBJ2-7; TRBD2 matches 11 bases. Germline V gives CDR1 KGHSH, CDR2 LQKENI. V gave up 4 bases and J gave up 5 bases; unmatched junction bases: 19. The CDR3 runs to 19 residues. For the CDR3, the DNA is TGTGCCAGCTCACTTCTTGAGAATAGCGGGAGGGCCGGGAGCCACGAGCAGTACTTC. It codes for CASSLLENSGRAGSHEQYF.